The 17 T cell receptor beta chains presented below share a single source sample, sequenced in a study of cytomegalovirus exposure and HLA in healthy donors (dated by TCRdb to the late 2010s). Libraries came from the immunoSEQ multiplex PCR assay. A mixture of 60 forward primers for TCR Vbeta segments and 13 reverse primers for TCR Jbeta segments was used in the multiplex PCR. TCRdb limited this immuneACCESS table to in-frame rearrangements with V and J called. A share of clones is missing; checked studies link under half to unresolved V genes, and the rest is unexplained. The sample profile shows approximately 90,000 clones; about 78% of them were found once. The leading ten clones occupy approximately 3.5% of the sample. Material: PBMCs. Source of these receptors: a middle-aged man in good health and CMV-seronegative.

The rearrangement uses TRBV4-1 and TRBJ1-6; 8 bases are a match to TRBD1. Germline assignment: CDR1 MGHRA and CDR2 YSYEKL. This CDR3 spans 17 amino acids. Trimming at V came to 4 bases and at J to 9 bases, leaving 14 bases not matched to a gene. CDR3 loop: CASSRWTGSSLGSPLHF. DNA of the CDR3: TGCGCCAGCAGCCGGTGGACAGGGTCATCGCTCGGTTCACCCCTCCACTTT.

The rearrangement links TRBV27 to TRBJ2-7; 9 positions match TRBD1. The V gene's germline CDR1 is MNHEY and CDR2 SMNVEV (reference sequence). Unmatched junction bases numbered 12, after V lost 6 bases and J lost 6 bases. This CDR3 contains 15 residues. CDR3 in DNA: TGTGCCAGCAGAAGCCTAGGACAGGGGATCGCCGAGCAGTACTTC. This sequence encodes CASRSLGQGIAEQYF.

The chain links TRBV5-1 to TRBJ2-7; TRBD1 matches at 11 bases. V shed 0 bases and J 5 bases; nucleotides not matched to a gene: 1. CDR3 length equals 14 residues. Germline values: CDR1 SGHRS, CDR2 YFSETQ. The CDR3 protein is CASSLGDRGDEQYF. In nucleotides, the CDR3 is TGCGCCAGCAGCTTGGGGGACAGGGGGGACGAGCAGTACTTC.

The chain couples TRBV30 to TRBJ2-6; perhaps TRBD1 as D (5 bases). Trimming cost V 0 bases and J 0 bases, with 15 bases left between them. The CDR3 has 18 amino acids. Germline-derived CDR1 and CDR2 are GTSNPN and SVGIG (reference sequence). Written as DNA, the CDR3 is TGTGCCTGGAGTGTAATTCGACAGACGGTCTCTGGGGCCAACGTCCTGACTTTC. Amino acids: CAWSVIRQTVSGANVLTF.

The J gene is TRBJ1-4, the V gene TRBV25-1; D might be TRBD1 (5 bases). CDR3 length: 13 residues. Germline CDR1 is MGHDK and CDR2 is SYGVNS. V was shortened by 6 bases and J by 8 bases, with 13 bases between the two germline ends. The CDR3 sequence is CASSPGGNEKLFF. The CDR3 coding sequence is TGTGCCAGCAGCCCCGGGGGGAACGAAAAACTGTTTTTT.

The V call is TRBV10-3, the J call TRBJ2-5, with TRBD1 matching 7 bases. V gave up 2 bases and J gave up 0 bases; unmatched junction bases: 9. Germline V gene sequence: CDR1 ENHRY, CDR2 SYGVKD. CDR3 size: 17 residues. The CDR3 loop is CAISETTGQEYQETQYF. The CDR3 nucleotides read TGTGCCATCAGTGAGACGACAGGGCAGGAGTACCAAGAGACCCAGTACTTC.

This clone was recorded a few times. This chain uses TRBV7-8 with TRBJ2-1, with 8 nucleotides matching TRBD1. Germline V CDR1 and CDR2: SGHVS, FQNEAQ. Trimming at V came to 1 base and at J to 2 bases, leaving 4 bases not matched to a gene. The CDR3 has 16 amino acids. The CDR3, as DNA: TGTGCCAGCAGCTTAGAGAGGGGACAGGCCTACAATGAGCAGTTCTTC. As protein: CASSLERGQAYNEQFF.

V usage is TRBV5-1 and J usage is TRBJ2-7; 7 bases are shared with TRBD1. After removal of 2 bases from V and 1 base from J, the junction contained 6 bases not matched to a gene. Germline V CDR1 and CDR2: SGHRS, YFSETQ. This CDR3 has 15 amino acids. CDR3 residues: CASSLGGSASYEQYF. In nucleotides, the CDR3 is TGCGCCAGCAGCTTAGGGGGCAGCGCGTCCTACGAGCAGTACTTC.

The gene calls are TRBV11-2 and TRBJ2-1; D gene uncertain. The CDR3 loop spans 13 amino acids. Trimming shortened V by 4 bases and J by 0 bases, and 4 bases separated the two germline ends. Germline CDR1 and CDR2: SGHAT and FQNNGV. CDR3 nucleotide sequence: TGTGCCAGCAGCTCGAGCTCCTACAATGAGCAGTTCTTC. Translation gives CASSSSSYNEQFF.

This sequence joins TRBV5-4 and TRBJ1-2; 10 positions match TRBD1. V shed 0 bases, J shed 4 bases, and the junction held 9 bases outside the gene matches. The germline V gene encodes CDR1 SGHNT and CDR2 YYREEE (reference sequence). The CDR3 sequence is 17 residues long. The CDR3 DNA reads as TGTGCCAGCAGCTTGGGAGGGACAGGGGACCGCCGCTATGGCTACACCTTC. It codes for CASSLGGTGDRRYGYTF.

The V gene is TRBV18, the J gene TRBJ1-1; D might be TRBD1 (6 bases). This CDR3 spans 13 amino acids. Germline V gene data show CDR1 as KGHSH and CDR2 as LQKENI. Between the trimmed V and J ends, which lost 5 bases and 10 bases, there was a span of 17 bases. The CDR3 coding sequence is TGTGCCAGCTCAGTGGACAGTCCGAGGATAGCTTTCTTT. Its protein is CASSVDSPRIAFF.

CDR3 nucleotide sequence: TGTGCCAGCAGCCAAGATAGACTAGCGGGCAATGAGCAGTTCTTC. Protein product: CASSQDRLAGNEQFF. The V gene is TRBV4-2, the J gene TRBJ2-1; 10 nucleotides match TRBD2. Germline V gene lookup returns CDR1 LGHNA and CDR2 YNFKEQ. After removal of 0 bases from V and 6 bases from J, the junction contained 2 bases not matched to a gene. This CDR3 region has 15 residues.

The chain is built from TRBV10-3 and TRBJ2-1, with TRBD2 as a possible D gene (8 bases). Germline V gene sequence: CDR1 ENHRY, CDR2 SYGVKD. V lost 7 bases and J 4 bases, leaving 17 bases between the germline ends. This CDR3 comprises 15 residues. CDR3 bases: TGTGCCATCACTACGGGAGGGACAGTTTACAATGAGCAGTTCTTC. This encodes CAITTGGTVYNEQFF.

The chain joins TRBV2 to TRBJ1-6; TRBD1 might be the D (5 bases). Germline assignment: CDR1 SNHLY and CDR2 FYNNEI. Trimming took 0 bases from V and 9 from J, leaving 12 bases between them. The CDR3 loop spans 15 amino acids. CDR3 in DNA: TGTGCCAGCAGTGAAGCTCGGCAGGGAGGTTCACCCCTCCACTTT. Protein sequence: CASSEARQGGSPLHF.

The chain carries TRBV7-3 and TRBJ2-3, with D hard to call. Between the trimmed V and J ends, which lost 2 bases and 5 bases, there was a span of 11 bases. The V gene's germline CDR1 is SGHTA and CDR2 FQGTGA. The CDR3 extends over 14 amino acids. The DNA of the CDR3 is TGTGCCAGCAGCTTAGAGAGTGCTGTAGATACGCAGTATTTT. It specifies CASSLESAVDTQYF.

The chain uses TRBV4-1 and TRBJ2-5, with 7 bases identical to TRBD2. The J call may be wrong; the DNA end is better matched by TRBJ2-7. This CDR3 has 15 residues. Germline V CDR1 and CDR2: MGHRA, YSYEKL. DNA for the CDR3: TGCGCCAGCAGCCATCTCGGGGAGGGGTCCTACGAGCAGTACTTC. Translation: CASSHLGEGSYEQYF.

The CDR3, as DNA: TGCGCCAGCAGCTGGTCTAGCGGAGGGAGGGGTGAGCAGTTCTTC. Protein sequence: CASSWSSGGRGEQFF. This rearrangement joins TRBV5-1 to TRBJ2-1; 7 nucleotides line up with TRBD2. The CDR3 runs to 15 residues. CDR1 SGHRS and CDR2 YFSETQ come from the germline V gene. V lost 3 bases, J lost 9 bases, and 12 bases stayed unmatched.